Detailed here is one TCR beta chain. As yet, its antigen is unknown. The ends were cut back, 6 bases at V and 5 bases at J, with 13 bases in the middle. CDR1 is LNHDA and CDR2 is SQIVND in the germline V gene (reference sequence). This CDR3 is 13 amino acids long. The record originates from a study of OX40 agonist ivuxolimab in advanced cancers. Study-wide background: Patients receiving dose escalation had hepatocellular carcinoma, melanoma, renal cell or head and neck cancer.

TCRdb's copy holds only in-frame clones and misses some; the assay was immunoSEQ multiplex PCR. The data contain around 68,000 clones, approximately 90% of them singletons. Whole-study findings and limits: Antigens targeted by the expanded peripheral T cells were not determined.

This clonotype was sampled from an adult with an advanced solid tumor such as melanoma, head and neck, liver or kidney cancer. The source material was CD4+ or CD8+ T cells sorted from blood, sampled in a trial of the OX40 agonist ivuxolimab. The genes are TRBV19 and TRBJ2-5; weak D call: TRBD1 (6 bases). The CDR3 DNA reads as TGTGCCAGTAGAAGGGGGTTTGGGGAGACCCAGTACTTC. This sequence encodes CASRRGFGETQYF.